One sample yielded the 8 T cell receptor beta chains listed below, sequenced in a study of T-cell memory formation after mild COVID-19. TCRdb reanalysed the 5' RACE reads using MiXCR and keeps one entry per CDR3 protein. The sample shows roughly 150,000 distinct CDR3 sequences, approximately 25% of them seen only once. Material: PBMCs or a T cell subset sorted from them (not recorded which). Source of these receptors: an adult woman who had mild COVID-19 (a few samples of this study predate the infection). Cell type and time point are not known.

V usage is TRBV25-1 and J usage is TRBJ2-5; 9 bases match TRBD2. This CDR3 comprises 14 residues. With 6 bases clipped from V and 2 bases from J, the junction kept 4 bases outside the gene matches. In germline, CDR1 is MGHDK, CDR2 SYGVNS. The CDR3 is CASRAGGLQETQYF. DNA of the CDR3: TGTGCCAGCAGAGCGGGGGGCTTGCAAGAGACCCAGTACTTC.

The genes are TRBV29-1 and TRBJ2-3, with TRBD1 as a possible D gene (6 bases). From germline, CDR1 is SQVTM and CDR2 ANQGSEA. V shed 3 bases and J shed 3 bases, with 16 bases lying between them. CDR3 length: 15 amino acids. The CDR3 DNA reads TGCAGCGTTGAGATCGGCAGGGGCCCTACAGATACGCAGTATTTT. Its translation is CSVEIGRGPTDTQYF.

This clonotype has a handful of counts. This chain joins TRBV29-1 and TRBJ2-2, with D maybe TRBD1 (7 bases). There are 15 residues in the CDR3. Germline V gene lookup returns CDR1 SQVTM and CDR2 ANQGSEA. V shed 2 bases and J shed 6 bases, with 16 bases lying between them. The CDR3 bases are TGCAGCGTTGAAATGGAGCAGGGGGGTCCCGGGGAGCTGTTTTTT. Its protein is CSVEMEQGGPGELFF.

This chain connects TRBV12-3 or TRBV12-4 to TRBJ2-7; 7 positions agree with TRBD1. CDR3 length equals 14 residues. V was clipped by 5 bases and J by 6 bases; unmatched bases: 10. In DNA form, the CDR3 reads TGTGCCAGCAGTCCGGGACAGCGTCCTGGCGAGCAGTACTTC. It codes for CASSPGQRPGEQYF.

The J gene is TRBJ1-1, the V gene TRBV7-3, with unresolved D. Trimming shortened V by 3 bases and J by 5 bases, and 13 bases separated the two germline ends. The CDR3 has 14 amino acids. The germline V gene encodes CDR1 SGHTA and CDR2 FQGTGA. CDR3 residues: CASSLPGTETEAFF. The CDR3 bases are TGTGCCAGCAGCTTGCCGGGCACTGAAACTGAAGCTTTCTTT.

This clonotype was seen more than once but under ten times. The chain has TRBV20-1 and TRBJ2-5; tentative D call: TRBD2 (6 bases). Between the trimmed V and J ends, which lost 3 bases and 4 bases, there was a span of 9 bases. Germline assignment: CDR1 DFQATT and CDR2 SNEGSKA (reference sequence). The CDR3 runs 12 residues. CDR3 sequence: CSASSGVETQYF. The CDR3 bases are TGCAGTGCTAGCTCGGGAGTAGAGACCCAGTACTTC.

This clonotype was seen more than once but under ten times. The rearrangement uses TRBV7-9 and TRBJ2-7; 12 bases align to TRBD1. CDR3 length equals 15 residues. Germline V gene data show CDR1 as SEHNR and CDR2 as FQNEAQ (reference sequence). V trimming: 5 bases; J trimming: 6 bases; junction bases outside the gene matches: 8. In DNA, the CDR3 is TGTGCCAGCAGCCGTCCGGGACAGGGGGCTTTCGAGCAGTACTTC. Translating gives CASSRPGQGAFEQYF.

This clonotype was seen only a few times. The V gene is TRBV5-1, the J gene TRBJ1-1; no clear D. Trimming cost V 2 bases and J 0 bases, with 8 bases left between them. Germline CDR1 is SGHRS and CDR2 is YFSETQ. This CDR3 is 14 amino acids long. CDR3 sequence reads: CASSFETLNTEAFF. The CDR3 DNA sequence: TGCGCCAGCAGCTTCGAGACACTGAACACTGAAGCTTTCTTT.